These T cell receptor beta chains were read from a single sample in a study of identifying expanded T cells in peripheral blood. Clones were read by immunoSEQ multiplex PCR, and TCRdb kept only the in-frame ones, dropping some. The table has about 89,000 clones, around 86% seen once; the top ten hold 5.6%. Sequencing was carried out using blood. All receptors derive from a person aged 18 to 75 in good health. Both conserved end residues are part of each CDR3. The order of the fields is D gene, V gene, J gene, CDR3 length, clone size, CDR3 protein, CDR3 DNA. D genes are given only for firm matches. Clone sizes are given selectively: once, few, many, or a class where the clone is expanded.

d_gene: -; v_gene: TRBV30; j_gene: TRBJ1-4; len: 14; abundance: few; CDR3aa: CAWNGGTANEKLFF; CDR3nt: TGTGCCTGGAATGGAGGGACGGCTAATGAAAAACTGTTTTTT
d_gene: -; v_gene: TRBV7-2; j_gene: TRBJ2-7; len: 13; abundance: once; CDR3aa: CASSPRKSYEQYF; CDR3nt: TGTGCCAGCAGCCCTAGGAAATCCTACGAGCAGTACTTC
d_gene: -; v_gene: TRBV7-7; j_gene: TRBJ2-1; len: 14; abundance: -; CDR3aa: CASSIDENRNEQFF; CDR3nt: TGTGCCAGCAGCATAGACGAGAACCGGAATGAGCAGTTCTTC
d_gene: -; v_gene: TRBV25-1; j_gene: TRBJ1-3; len: 18; abundance: -; CDR3aa: CASSEFSDTSRSGNTIYF; CDR3nt: TGTGCCAGCAGTGAATTTTCCGACACCTCGCGCTCTGGAAACACCATATATTTT
d_gene: -; v_gene: TRBV7-6; j_gene: TRBJ2-2; len: 15; abundance: -; CDR3aa: CASSFEGAVTGELFF; CDR3nt: TGTGCCAGCAGCTTCGAAGGGGCAGTCACCGGGGAGCTGTTTTTT
d_gene: -; v_gene: TRBV10-2; j_gene: TRBJ2-1; len: 14; abundance: -; CDR3aa: CASRETGGQAEQFF; CDR3nt: TGCGCCAGCAGGGAGACGGGGGGCCAGGCTGAGCAGTTCTTC
d_gene: -; v_gene: TRBV11-2; j_gene: TRBJ1-2; len: 13; abundance: -; CDR3aa: CASSLGFGLGYTF; CDR3nt: TGTGCCAGCAGCTTAGGTTTTGGCCTCGGCTACACCTTC
d_gene: -; v_gene: TRBV11-3; j_gene: TRBJ2-3; len: 15; abundance: -; CDR3aa: CASSLAGLSTDTQYF; CDR3nt: TGTGCCAGCAGCTTAGCTGGGCTAAGCACAGATACGCAGTATTTT
d_gene: TRBD1; v_gene: TRBV7-9; j_gene: TRBJ1-1; len: 15; abundance: -; CDR3aa: CASSSLRTGDTEAFF; CDR3nt: TGTGCCAGCAGCTCCCTCCGGACAGGGGACACTGAAGCTTTCTTT
d_gene: -; v_gene: TRBV5-1; j_gene: TRBJ2-6; len: 16; abundance: -; CDR3aa: CASSLYSLSGANVLTF; CDR3nt: TGCGCCAGCAGCTTGTACAGCCTCTCTGGGGCCAACGTCCTGACTTTC
d_gene: -; v_gene: TRBV7-8; j_gene: TRBJ2-3; len: 15; abundance: -; CDR3aa: CASSSDRLNTDTQYF; CDR3nt: TGTGCCAGCAGCTCCGACAGATTAAACACAGATACGCAGTATTTT